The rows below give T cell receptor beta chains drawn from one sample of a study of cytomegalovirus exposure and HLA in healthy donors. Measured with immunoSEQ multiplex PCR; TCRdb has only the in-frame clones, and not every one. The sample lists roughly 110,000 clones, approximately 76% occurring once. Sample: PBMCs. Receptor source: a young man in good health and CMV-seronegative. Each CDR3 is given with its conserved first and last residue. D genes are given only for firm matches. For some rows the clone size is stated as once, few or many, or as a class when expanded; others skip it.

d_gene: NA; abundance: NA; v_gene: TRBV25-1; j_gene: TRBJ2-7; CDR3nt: TGTGCCAGCAGTAACCCGGGGTCACTTGCCTACGAGCAGTACTTC; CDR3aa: CASSNPGSLAYEQYF
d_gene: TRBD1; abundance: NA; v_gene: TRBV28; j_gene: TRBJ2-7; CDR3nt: TGTGCCAGCAGTTTTCCAGGGACAGCCCACGAGCAGTACTTC; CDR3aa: CASSFPGTAHEQYF
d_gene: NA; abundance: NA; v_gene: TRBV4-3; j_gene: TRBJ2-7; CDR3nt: TGCGCCAGCAGCCAAGAGAGGCAACAAACCTACGAGCAGTACTTC; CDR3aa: CASSQERQQTYEQYF
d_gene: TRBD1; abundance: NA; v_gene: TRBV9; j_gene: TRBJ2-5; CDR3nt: TGTGCCAGCGGGGGACAGGGAGTAAAAGAGACCCAGTACTTC; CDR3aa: CASGGQGVKETQYF
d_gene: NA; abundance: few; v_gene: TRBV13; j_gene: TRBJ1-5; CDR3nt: TGTGCCAGCAGCTTAGGTCGACAGGCCAATCAGCCCCAGCATTTT; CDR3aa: CASSLGRQANQPQHF
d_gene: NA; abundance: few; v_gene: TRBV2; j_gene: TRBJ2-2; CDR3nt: TGTGCCAGCAGCGAAATCAGGGGTTCCGGGGAGCTGTTTTTT; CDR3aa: CASSEIRGSGELFF
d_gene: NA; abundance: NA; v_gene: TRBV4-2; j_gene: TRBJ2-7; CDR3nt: TGTGCCAGCAGCCAAGACGGAGTTTCCTACGAGCAGTACTTC; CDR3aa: CASSQDGVSYEQYF
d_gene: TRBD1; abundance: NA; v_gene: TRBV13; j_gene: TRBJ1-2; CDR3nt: TGTGCCAGCAGCTTAGCGGGACAGGGTAGAGGCTACACCTTC; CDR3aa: CASSLAGQGRGYTF
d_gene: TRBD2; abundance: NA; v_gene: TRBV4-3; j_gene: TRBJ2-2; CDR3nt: TGCGCCAGCAGCCCCAGACTAGCGGGGGGCACCGGGGAGCTGTTTTTT; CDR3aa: CASSPRLAGGTGELFF
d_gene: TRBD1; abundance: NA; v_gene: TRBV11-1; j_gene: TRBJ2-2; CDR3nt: TGTGCCAGCAGCTTGACAGGGGTCACCGGGAAGCTGTTTTTT; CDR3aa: CASSLTGVTGKLFF
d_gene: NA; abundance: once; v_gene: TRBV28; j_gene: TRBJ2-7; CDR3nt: TGTGCCAGCAGCCTAGGCCCGGCAGCCGACTCCTACGAGCAGTACTTC; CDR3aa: CASSLGPAADSYEQYF
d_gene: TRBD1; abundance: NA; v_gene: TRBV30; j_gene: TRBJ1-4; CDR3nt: TGTGCCTGGAGTGGACAGGGGGCAACTAATGAAAAACTGTTTTTT; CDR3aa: CAWSGQGATNEKLFF
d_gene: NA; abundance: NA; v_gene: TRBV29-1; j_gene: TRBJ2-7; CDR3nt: TGCAGCGCCTGGGGACTGGGTTCCTACGAGCAGTACTTC; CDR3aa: CSAWGLGSYEQYF
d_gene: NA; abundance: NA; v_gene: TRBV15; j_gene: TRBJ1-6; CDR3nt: TGTGCCACTACGATCGGTCAAGTTTCTTCACCCCTCCACTTT; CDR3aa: CATTIGQVSSPLHF
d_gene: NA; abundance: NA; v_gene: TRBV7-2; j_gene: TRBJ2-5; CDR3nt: TGTGCCAGCAGCTTAGGGGGCTGGGGGGGGCCGGGGCAAGAGACCCAGTACTTC; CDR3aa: CASSLGGWGGPGQETQYF
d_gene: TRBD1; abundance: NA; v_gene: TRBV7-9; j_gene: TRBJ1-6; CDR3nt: TGTGCCAGCAGCCTGGGGACAGCAAATTCACCCCTCCACTTT; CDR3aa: CASSLGTANSPLHF
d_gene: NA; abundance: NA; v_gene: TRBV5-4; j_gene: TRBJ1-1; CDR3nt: TGTGCCAGCAGCCCGAAAGGGGGGGCGAACACTGAAGCTTTCTTT; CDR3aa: CASSPKGGANTEAFF
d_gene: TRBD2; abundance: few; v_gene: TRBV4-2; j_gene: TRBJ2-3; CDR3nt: TGTGCCAGCAGCCAAGAGACTAGCGGGGAAGGTGATACGCAGTATTTT; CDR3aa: CASSQETSGEGDTQYF
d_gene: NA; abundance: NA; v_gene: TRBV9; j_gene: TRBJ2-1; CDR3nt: TGTGCCAGCAGCGTAGGAGCGAGTGAGCAGTTCTTC; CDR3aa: CASSVGASEQFF
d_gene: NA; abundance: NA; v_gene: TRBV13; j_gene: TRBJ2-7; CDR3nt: TGTGCCAGCAGCCTAACAGGGGGGGGTTACGAGCAGTACTTC; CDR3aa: CASSLTGGGYEQYF
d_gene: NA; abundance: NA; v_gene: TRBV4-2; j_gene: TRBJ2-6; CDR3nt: TGTGCCAGCAGCCAAGAAGGGGGACCCCAATCTGGGGCCAACGTCCTGACTTTC; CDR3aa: CASSQEGGPQSGANVLTF
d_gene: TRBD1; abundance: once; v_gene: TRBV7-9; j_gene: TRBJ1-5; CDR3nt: TGTTCCAGCAGCCCAGGGGGTGGCAGGGGTAGCAATCAGCCCCAGCATTTT; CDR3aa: CSSSPGGGRGSNQPQHF
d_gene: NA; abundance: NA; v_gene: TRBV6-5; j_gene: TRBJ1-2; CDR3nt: TGTGCCAGCAGTCACGGTCCTGGCTACACCTTC; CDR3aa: CASSHGPGYTF
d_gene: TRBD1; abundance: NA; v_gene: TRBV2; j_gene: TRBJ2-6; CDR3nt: TGTGCCAGCAGCGCCCCCGGGACAGGGAAAACGAGTGGGGCCAACGTCCTGACTTTC; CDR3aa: CASSAPGTGKTSGANVLTF
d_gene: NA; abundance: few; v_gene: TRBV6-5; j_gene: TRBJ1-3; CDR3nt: TGTGCCAGCAGGCGCGGCGTCTCTGGAAACACCATATATTTT; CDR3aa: CASRRGVSGNTIYF
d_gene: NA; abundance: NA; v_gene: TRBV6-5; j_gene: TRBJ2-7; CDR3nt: TGTGCCAGCAGTCCCGGGTCCGCCCGCGAGCAGTACTTC; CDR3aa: CASSPGSAREQYF
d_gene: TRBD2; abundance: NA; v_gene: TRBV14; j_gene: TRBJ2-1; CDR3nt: TGTGCCAGCAGCCAAGATTTGGGACTAGCGGGGGCCAATGAGCAGTTCTTC; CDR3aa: CASSQDLGLAGANEQFF
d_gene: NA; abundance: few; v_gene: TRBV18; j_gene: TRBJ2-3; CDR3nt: TGTGCCAGCTCACCACCGTGGCCGCCCGGAGCGCAGTATTTT; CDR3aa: CASSPPWPPGAQYF
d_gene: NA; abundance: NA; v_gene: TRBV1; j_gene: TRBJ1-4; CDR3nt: TGCACCAGCAGCCCAAAAGGGGGAGCAACTAATGAAAAACTGTTTTTT; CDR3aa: CTSSPKGGATNEKLFF
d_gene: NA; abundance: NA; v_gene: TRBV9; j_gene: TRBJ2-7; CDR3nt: TGTGCCAGCACCCCCACGACGGAGAACTACGAGCAGTACTTC; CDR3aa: CASTPTTENYEQYF
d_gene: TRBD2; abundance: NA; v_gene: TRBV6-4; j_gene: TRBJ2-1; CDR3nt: TGTGCCAGCAGTCCTCGGGGGGTCAATGAGCAGTTCTTC; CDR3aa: CASSPRGVNEQFF
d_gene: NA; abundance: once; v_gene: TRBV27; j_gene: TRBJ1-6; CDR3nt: TGTGCCAGCAGTTCTACAGGGCTCGGGTCACCCCTCCACTTT; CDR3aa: CASSSTGLGSPLHF
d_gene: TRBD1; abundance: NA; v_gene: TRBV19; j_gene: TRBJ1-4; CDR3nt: TGTGCCAGCGCCGGGACAGGGGGCGTTTTTTTCCTAAATGAAAAACTGTTTTTT; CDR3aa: CASAGTGGVFFLNEKLFF
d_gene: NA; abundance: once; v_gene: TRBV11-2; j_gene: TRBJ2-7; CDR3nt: TGTGCCAGCAGCAAGGACAGCCTGCCCTACGAGCAGTACTTC; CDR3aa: CASSKDSLPYEQYF
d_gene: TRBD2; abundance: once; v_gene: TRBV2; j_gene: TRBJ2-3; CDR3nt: TGTGCCTTAGGGCTAGCGGGCACAGATACGCAGTATTTT; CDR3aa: CALGLAGTDTQYF
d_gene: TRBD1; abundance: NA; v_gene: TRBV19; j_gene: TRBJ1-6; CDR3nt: TGTGCCAGTAGAGTCCAGGGGGGCTATAATTCACCCCTCCACTTT; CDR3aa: CASRVQGGYNSPLHF
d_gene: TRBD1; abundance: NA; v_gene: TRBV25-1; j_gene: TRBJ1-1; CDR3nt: TGTGCCAGCAGTGATCACATCCGACAGGGCCTCACTGAAGCTTTCTTT; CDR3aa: CASSDHIRQGLTEAFF
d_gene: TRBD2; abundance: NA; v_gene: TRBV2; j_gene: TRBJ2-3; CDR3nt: TGTGCCAGCAGTGCTCAGCGGGGGGCAGATACGCAGTATTTT; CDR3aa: CASSAQRGADTQYF
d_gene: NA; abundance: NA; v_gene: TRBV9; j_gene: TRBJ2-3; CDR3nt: TGTGCCAGCAGCGAACTAGGCCATACGCAGTATTTT; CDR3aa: CASSELGHTQYF
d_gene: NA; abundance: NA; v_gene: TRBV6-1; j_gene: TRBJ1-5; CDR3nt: TGTGCCAGCAGTGGGGCCCTGGGGAGGGATCAGCCCCAGCATTTT; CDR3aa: CASSGALGRDQPQHF
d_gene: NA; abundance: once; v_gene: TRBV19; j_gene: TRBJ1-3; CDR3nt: TGTGCCAGTAGGAGCAGGGTTGGCCTCTCTGGAAACACCATATATTTT; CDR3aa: CASRSRVGLSGNTIYF
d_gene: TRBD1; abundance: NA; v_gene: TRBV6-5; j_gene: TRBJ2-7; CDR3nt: TGTGCCAGCAGCAAACTGACAGGGTTAGGCTACGAGCAGTACTTC; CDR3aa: CASSKLTGLGYEQYF
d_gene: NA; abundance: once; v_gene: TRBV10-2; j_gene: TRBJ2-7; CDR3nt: TGCGCCAGCACCCCTGACAGCTCCTACGAGCAGTACTTC; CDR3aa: CASTPDSSYEQYF
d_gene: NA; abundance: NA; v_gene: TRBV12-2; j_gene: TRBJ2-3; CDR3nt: TGTGCAAGTCGCCTCCCTGGGGCGCCCGGTACGCAGTATTTT; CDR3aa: CASRLPGAPGTQYF
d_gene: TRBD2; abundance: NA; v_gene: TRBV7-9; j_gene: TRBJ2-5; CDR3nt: TGTTCCAGCAATCATCTCTTTCGCGGGGGTGAGGAGACCCAGTACTTC; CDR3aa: CSSNHLFRGGEETQYF
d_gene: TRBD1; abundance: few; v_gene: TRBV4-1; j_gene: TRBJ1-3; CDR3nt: TGCGCCAGCAGCCAAGTACAGGGGGGCGGAAACACCATATATTTT; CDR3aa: CASSQVQGGGNTIYF
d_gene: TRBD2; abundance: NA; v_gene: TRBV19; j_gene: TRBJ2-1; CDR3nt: TGTGCCAGTACTCTGGGCGGGGGGCTCTACAATGAGCAGTTCTTC; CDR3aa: CASTLGGGLYNEQFF
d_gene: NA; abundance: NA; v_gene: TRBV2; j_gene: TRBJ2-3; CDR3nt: TGTGCCAGCAGCCCCGAAGAGTGGGATACGCAGTATTTT; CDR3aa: CASSPEEWDTQYF
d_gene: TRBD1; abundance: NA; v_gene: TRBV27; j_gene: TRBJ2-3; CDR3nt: TGTGCCAGCAGTCCCCTCGGACTCCAGGGGGTGGGAGATACGCAGTATTTT; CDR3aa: CASSPLGLQGVGDTQYF
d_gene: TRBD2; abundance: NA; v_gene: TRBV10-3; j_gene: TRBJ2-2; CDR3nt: TGTGCCATCAGTGAGTTTCGAAGCGGGGGCCACACCGGGGAGCTGTTTTTT; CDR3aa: CAISEFRSGGHTGELFF
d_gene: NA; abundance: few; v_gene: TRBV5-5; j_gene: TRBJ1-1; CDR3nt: TGTGCCAGCACCAACTACGTCGCTGAAGCTTTCTTT; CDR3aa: CASTNYVAEAFF
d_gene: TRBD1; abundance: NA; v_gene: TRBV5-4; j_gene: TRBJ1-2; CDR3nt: TGTGCCAGCAGAAAAGAACAGGGGGGCTATGGCTACACCTTC; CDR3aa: CASRKEQGGYGYTF
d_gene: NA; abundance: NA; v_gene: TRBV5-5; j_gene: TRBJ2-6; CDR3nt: TGTGCCAGCAGCTTGCACTCTGGGGCCAACGTCCTGACTTTC; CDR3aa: CASSLHSGANVLTF